The TCR beta chain described here comes from a study of beta chain features in type 1 diabetes (dated by TCRdb to the late 2010s). Broadly, across the study: Mean age, gender distribution, total cell number and subset yield were not different between patients and healthy donors. A total of 100 million to 110 million sorted cells were examined across all samples, and a strong correlation was observed between cell number per subset and RNA yield. The study compared TCRB repertoires of sorted circulating CD4+ T cell subsets between recently diagnosed type 1 diabetes patients and matched healthy donors. Regulatory and stem cell-like memory subsets were obtained from only 8 patients and roughly eight healthy donors, while naive and central memory subsets were obtained from all 30 or so donors. Here is what the overall study found, with its caveats: Type 1 diabetes patients showed a moderate but significant shortening of TCRB CDR3 length in all four CD4+ subsets. At VDJ recombination sites, type 1 diabetes patients had fewer insertions and more deleted nucleotides, which implies abnormalities in thymic rearrangement. Because small numbers of individuals were included in the HLA sub-analyses, any influence of HLA type on TCRB rearrangement was left unresolved. Naive, central memory and regulatory TCRB repertoires appeared to be more similar among patients than among healthy donors. Shorter templates might have been favored by PCR, but patient and control samples were amplified and corrected together, so both groups would have been affected equally by any skew. Because cDNA rather than genomic DNA was sequenced, highly expressing activated cells could have been over-represented, although no difference in activation and CD3 levels was found between groups.

About this clone itself: The clone's antigen remains unknown. Per-base quality was not reported, and no clone a single base away is much larger than it.

Counted from cysteine to phenylalanine, this CDR3 has 15 amino acids. Only CDR3 DNA remains: 45 bases, in frame from the first base. CDR1 and CDR2 are drawn from the germline V gene: SGHAT, FQNNGV. V and J lose 5 bases and 5 bases, and a span of 15 bases separates them. The entire isolated RNA was reverse transcribed using the High Capacity cDNA Reverse Transcription Kit, and thus expressed TCRB transcripts were sequenced. Naive, central memory and regulatory T cell samples underwent deep immunoSEQ sequencing, averaging approximately 3.3 million total reads per sample. Sorted cells were lysed in RLT buffer and RNA was extracted with DNase-treated RNeasy Micro or Mini kits, depending on cell number. Each cell subset was processed on its own to prevent cross-contamination, while patient and healthy donor samples were processed together. The immunoSEQ multiplex PCR was used to amplify TCRB sequences from cDNA, generating 87-bp fragments that spanned the CDR3 region. Sequencing of the amplicons was performed on the Illumina HiSeq platform. Per the original workflow: Synthetic template baselines were used to correct PCR bias computationally, reads within Hamming distance 2 were collapsed together, and singletons that could not be merged were discarded. Reads were aligned against IMGT to assign V, D and J genes, CDR3 length and insertions or deletions at six rearrangement sites. Within each subset, clonotype counts were normalized to the number of sorted cells before true diversity and Gini coefficients were calculated with the tcR R package. The overlap coefficient, calculated on TCRB nucleotide sequences, was used to measure repertoire sharing. As a proxy for the pre-selection repertoire, out-of-frame TCRB sequences from naive cells were analyzed. The table was pulled from immuneACCESS by TCRdb, which kept in-frame rearrangements only. Such tables lose some clones; where checked, under half of the loss comes from unresolved V genes, and the rest has no known cause. That table furnishes V, J and clone size, whereas the DNA furnished D and trimming. This sample lists approximately 600,000 clones; roughly 12% were detected once. The ten largest clones add up to around 0.12% of the sample.

Each donor gave one peripheral blood draw, averaging approximately 0.11 L, which was collected into heparinised tubes. A BD FACSAria II and a panel including CD45RO, CCR7, CD25, CD127, CD95 and CD27 were used to sort naive, central memory, regulatory and stem cell-like memory CD4+ T cells. Purity was above 98% for every sorted population. Right away, PBMCs were isolated by Lymphoprep density gradient centrifugation and were stained directly, with no culture step. So that batch effects would be minimized, each experiment stained and sorted samples in pairs, pairing one healthy donor with one patient.

Sequenced: naive CD4+ T cells from blood. The cell subset or site label, as the study defines it: true naive CD4+ T cells. The TCR sequence derives from a man aged 30 to 39 with type 1 diabetes. The V and J genes are TRBV11-2 and TRBJ2-2, with the D gene too uncertain to name. At the DNA level, the sequence is TGTGCCAGCAGCGTCGCCGGGTCCCAGACCGGGGAGCTGTTTTTT. It translates to CASSVAGSQTGELFF.